This TCR beta chain emerged from a study of post-analysis software for immune sequencing data. Overall study context: Relapsing-remitting, secondary progressive and progressive-relapsing courses of multiple sclerosis were included. Study observations and caveats: Compared with controls, patients had more of 4 to 6 TRBV segments, including TRBV5-6, TRBV5-1 and TRBV20-1.

A word on this clonotype: Its antigen is undetermined.

Trimming left V 3 bases short and J 2 bases short, with 11 bases between. This CDR3 is 14 amino acids long. Germline CDR1 is LGHDT and CDR2 is YNNKEL (reference sequence). Unique molecular identifiers were built into the TCR beta cDNA libraries. TCRdb ran MiXCR on the PCR reads and lists one entry per CDR3 protein. The table records approximately 440,000 distinct CDR3 sequences, around 40% of them present only once. The chain employs TRBV3-1 and TRBJ2-7, with D possibly TRBD2 on 6 matching bases. The sequenced sample was blood. The clonotype comes from a girl between 5 and 17 years old with multiple sclerosis. The CDR3 region is CASSHSSGTYEQYF. CDR3 sequence (DNA): TGTGCCAGCAGCCACAGTAGCGGCACCTACGAGCAGTACTTC.